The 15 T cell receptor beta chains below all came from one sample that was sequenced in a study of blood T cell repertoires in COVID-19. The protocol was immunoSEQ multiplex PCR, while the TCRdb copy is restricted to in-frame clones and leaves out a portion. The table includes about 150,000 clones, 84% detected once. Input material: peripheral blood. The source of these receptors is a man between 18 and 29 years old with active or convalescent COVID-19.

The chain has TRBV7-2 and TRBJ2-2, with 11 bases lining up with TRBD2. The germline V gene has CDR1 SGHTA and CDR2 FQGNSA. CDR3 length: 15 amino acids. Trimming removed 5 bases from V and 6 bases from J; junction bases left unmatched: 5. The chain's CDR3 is CASSQLAGEAGELFF. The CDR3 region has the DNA TGTGCCAGCAGCCAACTAGCGGGAGAGGCCGGGGAGCTGTTTTTT.

The CDR3 protein is CATSDLSGTGELFF. CDR3 in DNA: TGTGCCACCAGTGATTTGTCGGGCACCGGGGAGCTGTTTTTT. The J gene is TRBJ2-2, the V gene TRBV24-1; D gene uncertain. This CDR3 region has 14 residues. Germline-derived CDR1 and CDR2 are KGHDR and SFDVKD. The V end lost 0 bases, the J end lost 4 bases, and 5 bases lay between the germline ends.

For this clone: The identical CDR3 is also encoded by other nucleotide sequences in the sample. In nucleotides, the CDR3 is TGCGCCAGCAGCCTGGACAGGGGAAGCACAGATACGCAGTATTTT. The encoded protein is CASSLDRGSTDTQYF. The gene calls are TRBV5-1 and TRBJ2-3; 9 bases are a match to TRBD1. V shed 4 bases, J shed 0 bases, and the junction held 3 bases outside the gene matches. This CDR3 comprises 15 residues. From germline, CDR1 is SGHRS and CDR2 YFSETQ.

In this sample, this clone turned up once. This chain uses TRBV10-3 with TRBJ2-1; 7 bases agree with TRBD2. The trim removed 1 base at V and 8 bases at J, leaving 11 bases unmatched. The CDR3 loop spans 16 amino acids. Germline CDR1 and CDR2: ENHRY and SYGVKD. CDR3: CAISEWGAGSVDEQFF. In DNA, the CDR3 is TGTGCCATCAGTGAGTGGGGAGCGGGAAGCGTCGATGAGCAGTTCTTC.

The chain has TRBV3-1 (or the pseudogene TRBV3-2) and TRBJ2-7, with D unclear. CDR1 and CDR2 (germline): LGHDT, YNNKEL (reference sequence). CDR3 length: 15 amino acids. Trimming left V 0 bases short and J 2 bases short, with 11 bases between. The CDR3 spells CASSQDLRSTYEQYF. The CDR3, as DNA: TGTGCCAGCAGCCAAGATCTAAGATCAACCTACGAGCAGTACTTC.

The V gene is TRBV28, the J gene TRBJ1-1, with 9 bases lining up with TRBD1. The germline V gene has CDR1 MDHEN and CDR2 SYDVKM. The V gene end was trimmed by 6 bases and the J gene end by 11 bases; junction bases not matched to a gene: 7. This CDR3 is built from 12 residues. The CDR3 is CASSLQGAQAFF. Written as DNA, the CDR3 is TGTGCCAGCAGCTTACAGGGGGCGCAGGCTTTCTTT. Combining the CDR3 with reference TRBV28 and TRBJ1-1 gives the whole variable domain DVKVTQSSRYLVKRTGEKVFLECVQDMDHENMFWYRQDPGLGLRLIYFSYDVKMKEKGDIPEGYSVSREKKERFSLILESASTNQTSMYLCASSLQGAQAFFGQGTRLTVV.

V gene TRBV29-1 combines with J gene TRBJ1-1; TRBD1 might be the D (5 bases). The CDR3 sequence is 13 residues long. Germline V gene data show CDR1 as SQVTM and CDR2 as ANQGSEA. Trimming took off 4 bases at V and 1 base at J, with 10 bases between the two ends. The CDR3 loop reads CSVARDRNTEAFF. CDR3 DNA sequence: TGCAGCGTTGCGAGAGACAGGAACACTGAAGCTTTCTTT.

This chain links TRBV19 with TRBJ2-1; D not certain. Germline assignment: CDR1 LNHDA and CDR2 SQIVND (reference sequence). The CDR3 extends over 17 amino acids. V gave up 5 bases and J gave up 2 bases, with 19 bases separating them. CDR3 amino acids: CASSPQPIWQTYNEQFF. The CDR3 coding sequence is TGTGCCAGTAGTCCTCAACCAATCTGGCAAACCTACAATGAGCAGTTCTTC. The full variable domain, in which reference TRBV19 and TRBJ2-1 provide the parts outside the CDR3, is DGGITQSPKYLFRKEGQNVTLSCEQNLNHDAMYWYRQDPGQGLRLIYYSQIVNDFQKGDIAEGYSVSREKKESFPLTVTSAQKNPTAFYLCASSPQPIWQTYNEQFFGPGTRLTVL.

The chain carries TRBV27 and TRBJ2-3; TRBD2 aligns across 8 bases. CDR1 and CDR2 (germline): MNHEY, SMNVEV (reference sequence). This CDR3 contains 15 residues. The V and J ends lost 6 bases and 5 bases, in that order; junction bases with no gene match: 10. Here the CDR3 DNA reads TGTGCCAGCAGGACTTTAGCGGGAAGGCAAGATACGCAGTATTTT. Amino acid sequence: CASRTLAGRQDTQYF.

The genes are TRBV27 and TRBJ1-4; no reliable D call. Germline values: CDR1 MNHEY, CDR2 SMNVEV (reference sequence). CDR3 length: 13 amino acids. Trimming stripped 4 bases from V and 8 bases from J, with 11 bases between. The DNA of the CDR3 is TGTGCCAGCAGTTCCATTAGTTCCGAAAAACTGTTTTTT. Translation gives CASSSISSEKLFF.

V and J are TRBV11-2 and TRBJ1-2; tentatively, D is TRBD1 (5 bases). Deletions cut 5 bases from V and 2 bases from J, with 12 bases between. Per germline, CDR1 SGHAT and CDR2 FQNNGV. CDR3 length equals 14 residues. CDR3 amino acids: CASSQPRANYGYTF. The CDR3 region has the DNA TGTGCCAGCAGCCAGCCCAGGGCCAACTATGGCTACACCTTC.

CDR3 nucleotides: TGCGCCAGCAGCTTGATCCCGGGACAGAATCAGCCCCAGCATTTT. It encodes CASSLIPGQNQPQHF. This chain joins TRBV5-1 and TRBJ1-5, with 7 bases identical to TRBD1. Trimming took 1 base from V and 4 from J; bases not matched to a gene: 5. The V gene's germline CDR1 is SGHRS and CDR2 YFSETQ. The length of the CDR3 is 15 residues. The full variable domain, its missing parts supplied by reference TRBV5-1 and TRBJ1-5, is KAGVTQTPRYLIKTRGQQVTLSCSPISGHRSVSWYQQTPGQGLQFLFEYFSETQRNKGNFPGRFSGRQFSNSRSEMNVSTLELGDSALYLCASSLIPGQNQPQHFGDGTRLSIL.

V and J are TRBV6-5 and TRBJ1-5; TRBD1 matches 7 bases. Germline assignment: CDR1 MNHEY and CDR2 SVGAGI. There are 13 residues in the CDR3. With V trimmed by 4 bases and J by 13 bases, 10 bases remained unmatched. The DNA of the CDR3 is TGTGCCAGCAGTTCCTTTCTGACAGGGCCTCAGCATTTT. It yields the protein CASSSFLTGPQHF.

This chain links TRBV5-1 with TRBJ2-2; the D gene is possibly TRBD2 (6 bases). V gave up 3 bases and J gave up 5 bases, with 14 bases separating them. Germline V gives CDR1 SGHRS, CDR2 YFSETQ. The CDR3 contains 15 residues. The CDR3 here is CASSSGTPQTGELFF. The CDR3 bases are TGCGCCAGCAGCTCCGGGACTCCTCAAACCGGGGAGCTGTTTTTT. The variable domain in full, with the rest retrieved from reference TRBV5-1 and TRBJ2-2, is KAGVTQTPRYLIKTRGQQVTLSCSPISGHRSVSWYQQTPGQGLQFLFEYFSETQRNKGNFPGRFSGRQFSNSRSEMNVSTLELGDSALYLCASSSGTPQTGELFFGEGSRLTVL.

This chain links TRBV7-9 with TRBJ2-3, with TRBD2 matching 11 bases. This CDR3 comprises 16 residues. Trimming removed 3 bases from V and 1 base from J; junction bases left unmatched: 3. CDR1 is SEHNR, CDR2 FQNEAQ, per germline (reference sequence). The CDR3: CASSFSGRARTDTQYF. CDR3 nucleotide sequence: TGTGCCAGCAGCTTTAGCGGGAGGGCCCGCACAGATACGCAGTATTTT.